The clone carrying this TCR beta chain has a single count. Antigen: not known. The sample comes from a study of cytomegalovirus exposure and HLA in healthy donors. The ends lost 0 bases at V and 5 bases at J; junction bases unmatched: 5. Germline V CDR1 and CDR2: LNHNV, YYDKDF (reference sequence). This CDR3 has 16 amino acids. Researchers ran the PCR with 60 Vbeta and 13 Jbeta primers. How the authors handled the data: Among the unique TCR beta chains that a later analysis counted, about 84 million in all, about 11 million were shared. Here immunoSEQ multiplex PCR was the method, and the copy in TCRdb shows in-frame clones only, minus some. V and J calls and clone size are given by that table; D and trimming were obtained from the DNA. The repertoire holds under 150,000 clones, 55% to 75% seen once, with about 3.1% in the top ten. Regarding the study as a whole: Productive rates of about 90% or about 30% were seen for most TCR beta V segments in an earlier analysis.

The genes are TRBV15 and TRBJ2-1; 9 bases match TRBD2. The sequenced material came from PBMCs. The source is a human donor in good health. Here the CDR3 reads CATSRDRLAGHNEQFF. The CDR3 region has the DNA TGTGCCACCAGCAGAGATCGGCTAGCGGGGCACAATGAGCAGTTCTTC.